This T cell receptor beta chain derives from a study of blood T cell repertoires in COVID-19. Overall study: Sites in the United States, Italy and Spain provided acute and convalescent COVID-19 samples.

In terms of age and location, participants ranged from roughly 18 to 89 years and lived in approximately 24 US areas. Grouping used clinical history reported by participants in a survey and questionnaire. Germline V gives CDR1 SQVTM, CDR2 ANQGSEA. This CDR3 comprises 15 residues. V shed 3 bases, J shed 7 bases, and the junction held 12 bases outside the gene matches. Some clones are missing from TCRdb's copy, which holds only in-frame ones; the method was immunoSEQ multiplex PCR. The table shows 150,000 to 200,000 clones, with 80% to 90% occurring only once. This clonotype was sampled from a man aged 45-65 years who had recovered from COVID-19. The specimen was PBMCs or T cells enriched from blood (not recorded which). This chain links TRBV29-1 with TRBJ1-2; 9 bases match TRBD1. CDR3 residues: CSVDAPGQGGSGYTF. The CDR3 nucleotides are TGCAGCGTTGACGCCCCGGGACAGGGAGGTTCTGGCTACACCTTC.